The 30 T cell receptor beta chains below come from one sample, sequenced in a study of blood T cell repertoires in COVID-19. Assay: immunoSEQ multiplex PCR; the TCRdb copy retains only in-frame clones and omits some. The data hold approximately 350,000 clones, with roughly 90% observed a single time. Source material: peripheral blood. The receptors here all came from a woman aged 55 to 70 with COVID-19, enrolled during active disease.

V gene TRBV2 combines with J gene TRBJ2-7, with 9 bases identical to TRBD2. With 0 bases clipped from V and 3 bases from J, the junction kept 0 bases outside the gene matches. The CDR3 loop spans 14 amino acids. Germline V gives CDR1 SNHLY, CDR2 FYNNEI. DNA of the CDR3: TGTGCCAGCAGTGAAGCGCGGGAGGGCTACGAGCAGTACTTC. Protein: CASSEAREGYEQYF. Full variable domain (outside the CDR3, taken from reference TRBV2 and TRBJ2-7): EPEVTQTPSHQVTQMGQEVILRCVPISNHLYFYWYRQILGQKVEFLVSFYNNEISEKSEIFDDQFSVERPDGSNFTLKIRSTKLEDSAMYFCASSEAREGYEQYFGPGTRLTVT.

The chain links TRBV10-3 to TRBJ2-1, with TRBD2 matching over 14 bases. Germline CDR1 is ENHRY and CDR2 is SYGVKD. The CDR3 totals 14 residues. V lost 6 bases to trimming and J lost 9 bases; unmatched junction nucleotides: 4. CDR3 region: CAISGTSGGREQFF. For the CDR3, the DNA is TGTGCCATCAGCGGGACTAGCGGGGGCCGTGAGCAGTTCTTC.

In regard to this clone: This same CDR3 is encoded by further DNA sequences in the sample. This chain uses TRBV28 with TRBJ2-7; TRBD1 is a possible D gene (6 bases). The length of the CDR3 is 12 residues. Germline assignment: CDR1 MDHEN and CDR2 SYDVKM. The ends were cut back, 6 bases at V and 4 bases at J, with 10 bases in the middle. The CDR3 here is CASSLRGYEQYF. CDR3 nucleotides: TGTGCCAGCAGCCTAAGGGGGTACGAGCAGTACTTC.

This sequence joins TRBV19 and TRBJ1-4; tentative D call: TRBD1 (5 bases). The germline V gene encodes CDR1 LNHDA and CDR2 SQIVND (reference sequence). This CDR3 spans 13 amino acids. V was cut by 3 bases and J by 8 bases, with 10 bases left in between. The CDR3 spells CASSMGGAEKLFF. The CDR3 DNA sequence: TGTGCCAGTAGTATGGGGGGAGCCGAAAAACTGTTTTTT.

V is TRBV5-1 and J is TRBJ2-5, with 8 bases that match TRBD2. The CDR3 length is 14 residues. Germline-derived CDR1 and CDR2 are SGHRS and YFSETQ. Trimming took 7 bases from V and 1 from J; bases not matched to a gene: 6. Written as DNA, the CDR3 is TGCGCCAGCGGGAAAGCGGGGGCCCAAGAGACCCAGTACTTC. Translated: CASGKAGAQETQYF.

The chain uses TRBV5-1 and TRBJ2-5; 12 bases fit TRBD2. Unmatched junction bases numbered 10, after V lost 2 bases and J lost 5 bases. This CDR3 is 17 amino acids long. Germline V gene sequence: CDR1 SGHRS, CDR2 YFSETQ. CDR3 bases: TGCGCCAGCAGCTTCCAAGGGACTAGCGGGTGGGTGGAGACCCAGTACTTC. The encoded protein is CASSFQGTSGWVETQYF.

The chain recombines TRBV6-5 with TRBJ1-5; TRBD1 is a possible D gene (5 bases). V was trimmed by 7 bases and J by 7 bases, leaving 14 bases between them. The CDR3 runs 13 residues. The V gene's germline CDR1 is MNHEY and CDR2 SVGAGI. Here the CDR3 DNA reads TGTGCCAGCAACTTAGGGGATGGGCAGCCCCAGCATTTT. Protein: CASNLGDGQPQHF.

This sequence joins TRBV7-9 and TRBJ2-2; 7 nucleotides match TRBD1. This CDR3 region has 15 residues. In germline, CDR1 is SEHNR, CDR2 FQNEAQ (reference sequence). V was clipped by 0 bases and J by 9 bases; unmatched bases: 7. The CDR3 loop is CASSLAQGDLWELFF. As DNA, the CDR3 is TGTGCCAGCAGCTTAGCGCAGGGGGATCTTTGGGAGCTGTTTTTT.

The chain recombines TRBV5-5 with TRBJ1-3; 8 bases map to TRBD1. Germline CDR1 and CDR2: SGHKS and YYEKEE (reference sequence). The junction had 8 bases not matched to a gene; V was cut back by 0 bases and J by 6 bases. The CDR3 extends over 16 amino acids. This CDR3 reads CASSLGLAGGENTIYF. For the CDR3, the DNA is TGTGCCAGCAGCTTGGGATTAGCAGGGGGCGAAAACACCATATATTTT.

CDR3 sequence (DNA): TGTGCCAGCAGCTTAGTGGCAGGGGGTACCTATGGCTACACCTTC. Amino acid sequence: CASSLVAGGTYGYTF. The rearrangement links TRBV11-3 to TRBJ1-2; TRBD1 agrees at 7 bases. V was pared by 1 base and J by 4 bases, with 6 bases of the junction left unmatched. Per the germline V gene, CDR1 is SGHNT and CDR2 is YENEEA. This CDR3 has 15 residues.

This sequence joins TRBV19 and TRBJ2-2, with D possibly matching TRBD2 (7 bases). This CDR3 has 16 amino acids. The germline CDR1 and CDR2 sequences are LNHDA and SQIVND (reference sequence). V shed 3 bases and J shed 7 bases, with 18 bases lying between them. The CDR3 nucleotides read TGTGCCAGTAGTATTTGGGGGGGCAAAACCGACGGGGAGCTGTTTTTT. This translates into CASSIWGGKTDGELFF.

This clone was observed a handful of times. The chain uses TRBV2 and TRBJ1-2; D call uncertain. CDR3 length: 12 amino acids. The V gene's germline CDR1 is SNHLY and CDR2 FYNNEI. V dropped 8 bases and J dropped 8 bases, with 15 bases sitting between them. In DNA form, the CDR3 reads TGTGCCAGCTCTAGCCGCCTATTCGGCTACACCTTC. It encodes CASSSRLFGYTF.

CDR3 in DNA: TGTGCCACCAGCAGAGATAGGGAGGACCACGGGGAGCTGTTTTTT. Translation: CATSRDREDHGELFF. The rearrangement joins TRBV15 to TRBJ2-2; a possible D gene is TRBD2 (6 bases). The V gene's germline CDR1 is LNHNV and CDR2 YYDKDF (reference sequence). Deletions cut 0 bases from V and 7 bases from J, with 12 bases between. The CDR3 consists of 15 residues.

DNA of the CDR3: TGCGCCAGCAGCCCACTAGCGGGGGGGCCAAATACGCAGTATTTT. Protein product: CASSPLAGGPNTQYF. The genes are TRBV4-1 and TRBJ2-3; 13 positions match TRBD2. The germline gives CDR1 MGHRA, CDR2 YSYEKL. J was trimmed by 7 bases and V by 4 bases; bases with no gene match: 5. CDR3 length equals 15 residues.

CDR3 sequence: CASSLKRGGTDTQYF. The DNA of the CDR3 is TGTGCCAGCAGCTTAAAGCGGGGTGGCACAGATACGCAGTATTTT. The V call is TRBV7-3, the J call TRBJ2-3; 7 bases align to TRBD2. With V trimmed by 1 base and J by 1 base, 2 bases remained unmatched. The CDR3 has 15 amino acids. Per germline, CDR1 SGHTA and CDR2 FQGTGA.

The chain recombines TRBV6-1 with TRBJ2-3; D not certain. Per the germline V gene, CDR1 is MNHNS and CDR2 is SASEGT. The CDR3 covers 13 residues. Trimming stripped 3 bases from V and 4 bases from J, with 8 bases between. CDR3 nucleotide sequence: TGTGCCAGCAGTGATTGGAGACCAGATACGCAGTATTTT. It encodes CASSDWRPDTQYF.

The CDR3 loop is CASKRGTLGNTIYF. Here the CDR3 DNA reads TGTGCCAGCAAGCGGGGGACGCTTGGAAACACCATATATTTT. The genes are TRBV6-5 and TRBJ1-3; tentatively, D is TRBD1 (5 bases). Deletions cut 7 bases from V and 3 bases from J, with 13 bases between. This CDR3 spans 14 amino acids. The germline V gene has CDR1 MNHEY and CDR2 SVGAGI.

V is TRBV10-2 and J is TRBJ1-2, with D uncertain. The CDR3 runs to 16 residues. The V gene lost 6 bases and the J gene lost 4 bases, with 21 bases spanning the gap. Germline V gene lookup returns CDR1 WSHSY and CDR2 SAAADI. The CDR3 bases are TGCGCCAGCAGGAGCAGGACGGGATCTACTGCCTATGGCTACACCTTC. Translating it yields CASRSRTGSTAYGYTF.

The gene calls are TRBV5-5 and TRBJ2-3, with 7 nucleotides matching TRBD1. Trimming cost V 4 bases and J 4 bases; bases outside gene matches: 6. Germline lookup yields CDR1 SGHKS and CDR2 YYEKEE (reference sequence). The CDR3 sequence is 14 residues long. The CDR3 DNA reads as TGTGCCAGCAGCGCGGCGACAGGGCCAGATACGCAGTATTTT. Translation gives CASSAATGPDTQYF. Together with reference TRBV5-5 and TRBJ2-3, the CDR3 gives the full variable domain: DAGVTQSPTHLIKTRGQQVTLRCSPISGHKSVSWYQQVLGQGPQFIFQYYEKEERGRGNFPDRFSARQFPNYSSELNVNALLLGDSALYLCASSAATGPDTQYFGPGTRLTVL.

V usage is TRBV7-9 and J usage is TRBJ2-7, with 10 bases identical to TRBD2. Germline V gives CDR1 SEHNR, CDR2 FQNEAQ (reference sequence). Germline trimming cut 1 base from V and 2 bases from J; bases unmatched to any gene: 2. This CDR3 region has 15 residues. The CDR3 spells CASSLGLAGAYEQYF. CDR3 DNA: TGTGCCAGCAGCTTAGGGCTAGCGGGGGCCTACGAGCAGTACTTC.

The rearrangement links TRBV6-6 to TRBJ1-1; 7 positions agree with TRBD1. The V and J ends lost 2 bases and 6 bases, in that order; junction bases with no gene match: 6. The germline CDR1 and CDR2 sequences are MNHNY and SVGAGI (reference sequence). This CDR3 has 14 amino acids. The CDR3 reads CASSYKGDRAEAFF. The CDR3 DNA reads TGTGCCAGCAGTTACAAGGGTGACAGGGCTGAAGCTTTCTTT.

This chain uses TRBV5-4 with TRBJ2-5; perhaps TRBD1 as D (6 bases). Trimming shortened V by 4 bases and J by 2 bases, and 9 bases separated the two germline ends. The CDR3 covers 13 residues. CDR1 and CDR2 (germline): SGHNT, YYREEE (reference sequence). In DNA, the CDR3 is TGTGCCAGCAGCCCGGACAGTCAAGAGACCCAGTACTTC. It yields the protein CASSPDSQETQYF.

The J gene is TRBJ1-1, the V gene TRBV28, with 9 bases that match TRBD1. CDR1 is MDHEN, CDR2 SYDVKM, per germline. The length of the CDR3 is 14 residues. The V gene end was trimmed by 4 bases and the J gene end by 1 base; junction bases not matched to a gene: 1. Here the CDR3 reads CASSWTGANTEAFF. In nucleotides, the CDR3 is TGTGCCAGCAGTTGGACAGGGGCGAACACTGAAGCTTTCTTT.

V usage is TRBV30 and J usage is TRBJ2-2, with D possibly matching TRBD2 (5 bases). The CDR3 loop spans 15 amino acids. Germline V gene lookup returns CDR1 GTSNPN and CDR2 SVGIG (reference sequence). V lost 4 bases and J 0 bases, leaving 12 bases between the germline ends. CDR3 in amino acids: CAWKIRGANTGELFF. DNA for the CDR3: TGTGCCTGGAAAATTCGGGGAGCGAACACCGGGGAGCTGTTTTTT.

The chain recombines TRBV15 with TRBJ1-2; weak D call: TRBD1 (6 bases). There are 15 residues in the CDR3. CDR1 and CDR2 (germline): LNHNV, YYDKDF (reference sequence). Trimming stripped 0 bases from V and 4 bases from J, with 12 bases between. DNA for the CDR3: TGTGCCACCAGCAGAGATTTAGGGGGGGGCTATGGCTACACCTTC. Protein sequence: CATSRDLGGGYGYTF.

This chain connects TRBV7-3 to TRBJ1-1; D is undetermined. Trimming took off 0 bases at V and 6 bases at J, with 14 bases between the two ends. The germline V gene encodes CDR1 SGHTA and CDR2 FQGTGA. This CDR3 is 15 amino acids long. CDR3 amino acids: CASSLTPDGVAEAFF. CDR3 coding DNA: TGTGCCAGCAGCTTAACCCCGGACGGGGTCGCTGAAGCTTTCTTT.

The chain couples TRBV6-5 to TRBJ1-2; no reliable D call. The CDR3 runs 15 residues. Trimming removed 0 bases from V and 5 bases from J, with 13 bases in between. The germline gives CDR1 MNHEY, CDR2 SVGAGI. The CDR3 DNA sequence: TGTGCCAGCAGTTACTCTGCGGGTTTGGGGTATGGCTACACCTTC. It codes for CASSYSAGLGYGYTF.

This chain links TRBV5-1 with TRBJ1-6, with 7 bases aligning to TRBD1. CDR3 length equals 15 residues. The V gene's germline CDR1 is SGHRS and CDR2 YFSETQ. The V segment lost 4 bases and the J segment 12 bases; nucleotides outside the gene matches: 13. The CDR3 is CASSPRTGQDRPLHF. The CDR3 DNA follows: TGCGCCAGCAGCCCAAGGACAGGTCAGGATAGACCCCTCCACTTT.

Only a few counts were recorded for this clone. The CDR3: CASSWGTSKEETQYF. The DNA for the CDR3 is TGCGCCAGCAGCTGGGGGACTAGTAAGGAAGAGACCCAGTACTTC. The V and J genes are TRBV5-1 and TRBJ2-5, with 8 bases lining up with TRBD2. Trimming cost V 3 bases and J 3 bases; bases outside gene matches: 7. The germline gives CDR1 SGHRS, CDR2 YFSETQ. The CDR3 has 15 amino acids.

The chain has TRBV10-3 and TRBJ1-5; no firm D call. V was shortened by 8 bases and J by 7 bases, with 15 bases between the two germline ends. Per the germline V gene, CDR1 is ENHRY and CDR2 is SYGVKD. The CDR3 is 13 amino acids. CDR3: CAIQALEAQPQHF. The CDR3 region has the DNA TGTGCCATCCAGGCGTTAGAAGCACAGCCCCAGCATTTT.